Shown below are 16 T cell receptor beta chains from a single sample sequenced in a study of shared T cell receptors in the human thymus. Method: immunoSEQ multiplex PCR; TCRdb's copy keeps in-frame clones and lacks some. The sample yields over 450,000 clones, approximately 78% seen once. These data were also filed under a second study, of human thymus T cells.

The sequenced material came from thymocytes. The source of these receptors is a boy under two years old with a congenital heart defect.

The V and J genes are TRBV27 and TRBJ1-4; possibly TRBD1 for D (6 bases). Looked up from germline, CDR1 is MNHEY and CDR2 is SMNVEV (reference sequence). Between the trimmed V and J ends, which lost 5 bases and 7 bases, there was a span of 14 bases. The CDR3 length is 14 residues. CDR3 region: CASSPYREGEKLFF. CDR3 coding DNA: TGTGCCAGCAGTCCGTACAGGGAGGGTGAAAAACTGTTTTTT. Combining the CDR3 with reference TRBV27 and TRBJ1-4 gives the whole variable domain EAQVTQNPRYLITVTGKKLTVTCSQNMNHEYMSWYRQDPGLGLRQIYYSMNVEVTDKGDVPEGYKVSRKEKRNFPLILESPSPNQTSLYFCASSPYREGEKLFFGSGTQLSVL.

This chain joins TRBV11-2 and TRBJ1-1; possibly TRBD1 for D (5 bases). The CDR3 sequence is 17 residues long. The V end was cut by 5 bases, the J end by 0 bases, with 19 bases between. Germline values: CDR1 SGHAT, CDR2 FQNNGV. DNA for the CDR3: TGTGCCAGCAGCCACGTGTTCTTCAGGGAAATGAACACTGAAGCTTTCTTT. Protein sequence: CASSHVFFREMNTEAFF.

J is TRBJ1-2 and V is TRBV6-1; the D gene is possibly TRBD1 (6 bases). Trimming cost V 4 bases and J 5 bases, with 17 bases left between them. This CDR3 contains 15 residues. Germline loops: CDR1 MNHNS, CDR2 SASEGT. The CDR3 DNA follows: TGTGCCAGCAGTGTAGGGGGAACAGGTCGATATGGCTACACCTTC. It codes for CASSVGGTGRYGYTF.

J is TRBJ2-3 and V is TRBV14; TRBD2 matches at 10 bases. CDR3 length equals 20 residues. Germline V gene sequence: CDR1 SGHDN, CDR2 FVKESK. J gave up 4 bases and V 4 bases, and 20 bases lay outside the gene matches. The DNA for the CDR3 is TGTGCCAGCAGCCCTCCGGACAGGGCTGGGCCTAGCGGGAGCCCAGATACGCAGTATTTT. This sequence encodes CASSPPDRAGPSGSPDTQYF.

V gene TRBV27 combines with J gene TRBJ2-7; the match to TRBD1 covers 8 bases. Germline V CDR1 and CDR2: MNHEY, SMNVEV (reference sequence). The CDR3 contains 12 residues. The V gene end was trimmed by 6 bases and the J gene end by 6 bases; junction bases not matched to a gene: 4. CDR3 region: CASRQGAGEQYF. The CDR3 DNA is TGTGCCAGCAGGCAGGGGGCCGGCGAGCAGTACTTC.

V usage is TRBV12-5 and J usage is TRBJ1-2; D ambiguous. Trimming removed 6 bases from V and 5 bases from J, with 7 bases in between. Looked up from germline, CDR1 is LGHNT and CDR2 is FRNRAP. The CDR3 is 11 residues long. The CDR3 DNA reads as TGTGCTAGTGGGAGGAGGTATGGCTACACCTTC. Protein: CASGRRYGYTF.

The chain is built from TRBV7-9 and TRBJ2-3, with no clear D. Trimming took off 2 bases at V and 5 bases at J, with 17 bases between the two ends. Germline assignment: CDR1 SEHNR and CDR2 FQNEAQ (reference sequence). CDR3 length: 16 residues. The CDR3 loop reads CASSLPLAPPVDTQYF. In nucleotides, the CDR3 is TGTGCCAGCAGCTTACCCCTGGCACCTCCCGTAGATACGCAGTATTTT.

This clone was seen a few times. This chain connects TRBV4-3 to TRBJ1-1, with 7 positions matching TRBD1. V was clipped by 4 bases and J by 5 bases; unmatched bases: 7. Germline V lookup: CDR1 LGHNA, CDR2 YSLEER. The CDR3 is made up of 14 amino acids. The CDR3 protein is CASSPLTGRTEAFF. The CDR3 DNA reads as TGCGCCAGCAGCCCATTGACAGGGCGAACTGAAGCTTTCTTT.

CDR3 sequence reads: CASSQGSTGNTIYF. For the CDR3, the DNA is TGTGCCAGCAGCCAAGGGAGCACTGGAAACACCATATATTTT. This chain links TRBV4-2 with TRBJ1-3; D is unclear. V dropped 1 base and J dropped 2 bases, with 6 bases sitting between them. The CDR3 covers 14 residues. The V gene's germline CDR1 is LGHNA and CDR2 YNFKEQ.

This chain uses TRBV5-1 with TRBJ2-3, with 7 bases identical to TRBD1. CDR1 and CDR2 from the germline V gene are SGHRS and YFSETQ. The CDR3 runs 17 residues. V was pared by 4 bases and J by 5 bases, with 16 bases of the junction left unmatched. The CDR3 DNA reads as TGCGCCAGCAGCCGGAATCGGACAGGCGACCAGGTAGATACGCAGTATTTT. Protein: CASSRNRTGDQVDTQYF.

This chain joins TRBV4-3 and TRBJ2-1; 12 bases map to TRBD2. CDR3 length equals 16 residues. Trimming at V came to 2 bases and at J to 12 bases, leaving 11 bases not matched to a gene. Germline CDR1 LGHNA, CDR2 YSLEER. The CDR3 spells CASSQSLAGGPFAQFF. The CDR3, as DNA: TGCGCCAGCAGCCAATCCCTAGCGGGAGGGCCCTTCGCGCAGTTCTTC.

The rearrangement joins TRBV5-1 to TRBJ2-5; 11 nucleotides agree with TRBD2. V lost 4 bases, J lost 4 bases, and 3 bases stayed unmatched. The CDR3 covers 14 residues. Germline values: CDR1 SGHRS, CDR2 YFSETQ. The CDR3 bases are TGCGCCAGCAGCCCCGGGACTAGCGGAGAGACCCAGTACTTC. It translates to CASSPGTSGETQYF. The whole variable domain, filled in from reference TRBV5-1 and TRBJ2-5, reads KAGVTQTPRYLIKTRGQQVTLSCSPISGHRSVSWYQQTPGQGLQFLFEYFSETQRNKGNFPGRFSGRQFSNSRSEMNVSTLELGDSALYLCASSPGTSGETQYFGPGTRLLVL.

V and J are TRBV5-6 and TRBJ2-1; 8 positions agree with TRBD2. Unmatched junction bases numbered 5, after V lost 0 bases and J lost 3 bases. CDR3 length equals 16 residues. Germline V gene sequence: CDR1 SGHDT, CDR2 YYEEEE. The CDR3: CASSLGAGGVYNEQFF. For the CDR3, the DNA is TGTGCCAGCAGCTTGGGGGCGGGAGGAGTCTACAATGAGCAGTTCTTC.

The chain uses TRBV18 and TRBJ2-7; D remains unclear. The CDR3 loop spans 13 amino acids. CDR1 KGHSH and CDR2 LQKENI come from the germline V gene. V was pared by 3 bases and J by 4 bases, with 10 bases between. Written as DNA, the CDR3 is TGTGCCAGCTCACCGGGCAGACCATACGAGCAGTACTTC. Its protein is CASSPGRPYEQYF. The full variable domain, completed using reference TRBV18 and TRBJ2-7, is NAGVMQNPRHLVRRRGQEARLRCSPMKGHSHVYWYRQLPEEGLKFMVYLQKENIIDESGMPKERFSAEFPKEGPSILRIQQVVRGDSAAYFCASSPGRPYEQYFGPGTRLTVT.

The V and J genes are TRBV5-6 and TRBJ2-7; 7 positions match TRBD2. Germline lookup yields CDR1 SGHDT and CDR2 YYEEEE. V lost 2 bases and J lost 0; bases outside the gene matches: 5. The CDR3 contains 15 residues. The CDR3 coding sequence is TGTGCCAGCAGCTTTAGGGTAGCGGGCTCCTACGAGCAGTACTTC. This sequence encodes CASSFRVAGSYEQYF.

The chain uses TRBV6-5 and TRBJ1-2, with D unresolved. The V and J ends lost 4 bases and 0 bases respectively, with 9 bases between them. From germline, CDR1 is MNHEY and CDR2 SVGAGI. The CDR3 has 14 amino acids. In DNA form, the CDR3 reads TGTGCCAGCAGTTGGACTTCCGCTAACTATGGCTACACCTTC. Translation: CASSWTSANYGYTF.